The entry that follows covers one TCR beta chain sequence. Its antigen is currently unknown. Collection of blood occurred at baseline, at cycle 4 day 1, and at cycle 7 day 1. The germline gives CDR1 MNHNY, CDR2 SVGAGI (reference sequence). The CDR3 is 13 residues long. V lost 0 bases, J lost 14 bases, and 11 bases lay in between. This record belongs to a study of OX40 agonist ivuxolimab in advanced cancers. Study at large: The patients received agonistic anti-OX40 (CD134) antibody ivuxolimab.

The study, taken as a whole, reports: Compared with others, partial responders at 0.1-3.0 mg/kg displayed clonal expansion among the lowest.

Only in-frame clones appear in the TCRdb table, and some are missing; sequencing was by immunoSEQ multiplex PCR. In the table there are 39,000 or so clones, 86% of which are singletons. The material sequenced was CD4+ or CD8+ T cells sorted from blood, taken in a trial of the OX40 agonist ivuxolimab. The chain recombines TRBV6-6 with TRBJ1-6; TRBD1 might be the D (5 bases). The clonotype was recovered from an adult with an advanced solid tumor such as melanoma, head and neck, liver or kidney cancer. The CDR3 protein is CASSYSTASTLHF. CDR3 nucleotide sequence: TGTGCCAGCAGTTACTCGACAGCGTCAACCCTCCACTTT.